This T cell receptor beta chain was observed in a study of response to subunit inactivated influenza vaccine. Study-level results: With each seasonal influenza vaccination, the authors suggested, few new T cells are recruited.

Unmatched junction bases numbered 8, after V lost 4 bases and J lost 5 bases. Germline V CDR1 and CDR2: SGHRS, YFSETQ. The CDR3 is 14 amino acids. This clonotype appeared a few times. Its antigen remains unidentified. TCRdb re-derived calls from the RT-PCR reads in MiXCR, one entry per CDR3 protein. The sample yields around 480,000 distinct CDR3 sequences, 10% to 11% seen once. The receptor was derived from a man in his fifties who received an inactivated influenza vaccine. The rearrangement links TRBV5-1 to TRBJ2-5; TRBD2 matches 7 bases. Sequencing was performed on PBMCs from blood, taken 35 to 45 days after vaccination. The CDR3 region has the DNA TGCGCCAGCAGCAGGGGACTATTAGGCGAGACCCAGTACTTC. Its translation is CASSRGLLGETQYF. The full variable domain, with the rest looked up from reference TRBV5-1 and TRBJ2-5, is KAGVTQTPRYLIKTRGQQVTLSCSPISGHRSVSWYQQTPGQGLQFLFEYFSETQRNKGNFPGRFSGRQFSNSRSEMNVSTLELGDSALYLCASSRGLLGETQYFGPGTRLLVL.